This TCR beta chain came from a study of shared clonotypes between healthy human individuals. Study observations and caveats: The diversity represented, both genetic and in exposure history, was limited by few donors. A handful of donors shared approximately 5% of their naive CD4 clonotypes.

Each subset's genomic DNA was split evenly across several immunoSEQ plates. The assay was immunoSEQ multiplex PCR, and TCRdb's table has in-frame clones only and misses some. The repertoire includes roughly 1,600,000 clones, 98% to 99% of them detected once, and 0.36% sits in the top ten. As for this clone: Its antigen is as yet unknown.

Participating donors were healthy, HIV-negative adults free of recent acute infections or vaccinations. This CDR3 comprises 16 residues. V shed 0 bases and J 4 bases; nucleotides not matched to a gene: 4. Germline V gene sequence: CDR1 SGDLS, CDR2 YYNGEE. This clonotype was sampled from a man aged 25-45 years in good health. The V and J genes are TRBV9 and TRBJ2-5, with 12 nucleotides matching TRBD2. Material for sequencing was naive CD4+ T cells sorted from blood. This sample's subset: CD45RA+ positively selected. CDR3 in DNA: TGTGCCAGCAGCGTAGGGACTAGCGGGGCGGTAGAGACCCAGTACTTC. Translated, it gives CASSVGTSGAVETQYF. Filled out from reference TRBV9 and TRBJ2-5, the complete variable domain reads DSGVTQTPKHLITATGQRVTLRCSPRSGDLSVYWYQQSLDQGLQFLIQYYNGEERAKGNILERFSAQQFPDLHSELNLSSLELGDSALYFCASSVGTSGAVETQYFGPGTRLLVL.